A selection of T cell receptor beta chains follows, all from one sample in a study of prognosis after radiotherapy for stage I lung cancer. TCRdb fed the multiplex PCR reads into MiXCR, producing one record per CDR3 protein. The table has approximately 10,000 distinct CDR3 sequences, approximately 36% seen once. The specimen comprised PBMCs, sampled before or after stereotactic body radiation therapy (not recorded which). The source of these receptors is a donor at least 50 years old with non-small cell lung cancer. CDR3s include the opening cysteine and the closing phenylalanine or tryptophan. Each record gives: clone size, V gene, D gene, J gene, CDR3 protein, CDR3 DNA. A D gene is named only where the DNA matches it firmly. Clone size is stated in some rows and not others, as once, few, many or a class when expanded.

abundance: many; v_gene: TRBV11-3; d_gene: NA; j_gene: TRBJ2-7; CDR3aa: CASSLVPYGEQYF; CDR3nt: TGTGCCAGCAGCTTAGTGCCGTACGGCGAGCAGTACTTC
abundance: NA; v_gene: TRBV2; d_gene: NA; j_gene: TRBJ1-3; CDR3aa: CASSEAAGNTIYF; CDR3nt: TGTGCCAGCAGTGAAGCGGCAGGAAACACCATATATTTT
abundance: NA; v_gene: TRBV28; d_gene: NA; j_gene: TRBJ1-4; CDR3aa: CASGLINGGEKLFF; CDR3nt: TGTGCCAGTGGTTTAATCAATGGCGGAGAAAAACTGTTTTTT
abundance: many; v_gene: TRBV20-1; d_gene: TRBD2; j_gene: TRBJ2-1; CDR3aa: CSARAGGRSYNEQFF; CDR3nt: TGCAGTGCAAGAGCGGGAGGTAGGTCCTACAATGAGCAGTTCTTC
abundance: NA; v_gene: TRBV28; d_gene: NA; j_gene: TRBJ1-2; CDR3aa: CASSLRLGYTF; CDR3nt: TGTGCCAGCAGTTTAAGGCTTGGCTACACCTTC
abundance: many; v_gene: TRBV7-6; d_gene: TRBD2; j_gene: TRBJ2-2; CDR3aa: CASSLGMTSGGHGTGELFF; CDR3nt: TGTGCCAGCAGCTTAGGGATGACTAGCGGGGGCCATGGGACCGGGGAGCTGTTTTTT
abundance: NA; v_gene: TRBV6-1; d_gene: NA; j_gene: TRBJ2-1; CDR3aa: CASSPGAGYEQFF; CDR3nt: TGTGCCAGCAGCCCGGGGGCCGGGTATGAGCAGTTCTTC
abundance: many; v_gene: TRBV12-3/TRBV12-4; d_gene: TRBD2; j_gene: TRBJ2-2; CDR3aa: CASSRLAGNTGELFF; CDR3nt: TGTGCCAGCAGTCGGCTAGCGGGGAACACCGGGGAGCTGTTTTTT
abundance: NA; v_gene: TRBV9; d_gene: TRBD1; j_gene: TRBJ2-5; CDR3aa: CANSDRTGMETQYF; CDR3nt: TGTGCCAACAGCGACAGGACAGGGATGGAGACCCAGTACTTC
abundance: NA; v_gene: TRBV12-3/TRBV12-4; d_gene: TRBD1; j_gene: TRBJ2-1; CDR3aa: CASSFRSGTGYNEQFF; CDR3nt: TGTGCCAGCAGTTTCAGATCTGGGACAGGGTACAATGAGCAGTTCTTC
abundance: NA; v_gene: TRBV6-2/TRBV6-3; d_gene: NA; j_gene: TRBJ1-1; CDR3aa: CASTYSGATEAFF; CDR3nt: TGTGCCAGCACCTACTCAGGGGCCACTGAAGCTTTCTTT
abundance: NA; v_gene: TRBV5-1; d_gene: TRBD2; j_gene: TRBJ2-1; CDR3aa: CASSRREGLGVEQFF; CDR3nt: TGCGCCAGCAGTCGGCGGGAGGGCCTCGGGGTTGAGCAGTTCTTC
abundance: many; v_gene: TRBV20-1; d_gene: TRBD2; j_gene: TRBJ2-7; CDR3aa: CSATGLRDFYEQYF; CDR3nt: TGCAGTGCAACGGGACTAAGGGACTTTTACGAGCAGTACTTC
abundance: many; v_gene: TRBV4-1; d_gene: NA; j_gene: TRBJ2-3; CDR3aa: CASSQEFRGGRTDTQYF; CDR3nt: TGCGCCAGCAGCCAAGAATTCAGGGGGGGACGCACAGATACGCAGTATTTT
abundance: NA; v_gene: TRBV6-2/TRBV6-3; d_gene: TRBD1; j_gene: TRBJ1-6; CDR3aa: CASSITGTGNNSPLHF; CDR3nt: TGTGCCAGCAGCATAACCGGGACAGGGAATAATTCACCCCTCCACTTT
abundance: NA; v_gene: TRBV15; d_gene: NA; j_gene: TRBJ1-5; CDR3aa: CATSREVYSNQPQHF; CDR3nt: TGTGCCACCAGCAGAGAAGTGTATAGCAATCAGCCCCAGCATTTT
abundance: NA; v_gene: TRBV15; d_gene: NA; j_gene: TRBJ1-6; CDR3aa: CATSRDLGVNNSPLHF; CDR3nt: TGTGCCACCAGCAGAGACCTCGGGGTAAATAATTCACCCCTCCACTTT
abundance: medium-sized; v_gene: TRBV11-2; d_gene: NA; j_gene: TRBJ1-6; CDR3aa: CASSRQSSYNSPLHF; CDR3nt: TGTGCCAGCAGCCGACAGAGCTCCTATAATTCACCCCTCCACTTT
abundance: many; v_gene: TRBV20-1; d_gene: TRBD2; j_gene: TRBJ2-5; CDR3aa: CSAPSGAETQYF; CDR3nt: TGCAGTGCACCCAGCGGGGCGGAGACCCAGTACTTC
abundance: NA; v_gene: TRBV5-4; d_gene: NA; j_gene: TRBJ1-4; CDR3aa: CASTPGGGGEKLFF; CDR3nt: TGTGCCAGCACCCCCGGAGGAGGCGGCGAAAAACTGTTTTTT
abundance: NA; v_gene: TRBV7-2; d_gene: NA; j_gene: TRBJ2-1; CDR3aa: CASTPSRNFYNEQFF; CDR3nt: TGTGCCAGCACCCCTAGCCGGAATTTCTACAATGAGCAGTTCTTC
abundance: many; v_gene: TRBV6-1; d_gene: NA; j_gene: TRBJ2-3; CDR3aa: CASSDYSTDTQYF; CDR3nt: TGTGCCAGCAGTGACTATTCCACAGATACGCAGTATTTT
abundance: many; v_gene: TRBV19; d_gene: NA; j_gene: TRBJ2-1; CDR3aa: CASSIYLRDSNNEQFF; CDR3nt: TGTGCCAGTAGTATCTACCTCCGAGACAGCAACAATGAGCAGTTCTTC
abundance: many; v_gene: TRBV7-2; d_gene: TRBD1; j_gene: TRBJ1-1; CDR3aa: CASSLGQGKGFTEAFF; CDR3nt: TGTGCCAGCAGCTTAGGACAGGGAAAGGGGTTCACTGAAGCTTTCTTT
abundance: NA; v_gene: TRBV28; d_gene: NA; j_gene: TRBJ1-3; CDR3aa: CASSETGNTIYF; CDR3nt: TGTGCCAGCAGCGAAACTGGAAACACCATATATTTT
abundance: NA; v_gene: TRBV6-2/TRBV6-3; d_gene: NA; j_gene: TRBJ1-2; CDR3aa: CASSWGSQANYGYTF; CDR3nt: TGTGCCAGCAGTTGGGGCAGTCAAGCTAACTATGGCTACACCTTC
abundance: many; v_gene: TRBV20-1; d_gene: NA; j_gene: TRBJ1-6; CDR3aa: CSAIPGGGNSPLHF; CDR3nt: TGCAGTGCAATCCCGGGGGGTGGCAATTCACCCCTCCACTTT
abundance: many; v_gene: TRBV11-2; d_gene: NA; j_gene: TRBJ2-5; CDR3aa: CASSPPWGALGTQYF; CDR3nt: TGTGCCAGCAGCCCCCCTTGGGGGGCACTCGGGACCCAGTACTTC
abundance: many; v_gene: TRBV20-1; d_gene: NA; j_gene: TRBJ2-3; CDR3aa: CSANKGKTDTQYF; CDR3nt: TGCAGTGCTAATAAGGGGAAGACAGATACGCAGTATTTT
abundance: NA; v_gene: TRBV12-3/TRBV12-4; d_gene: TRBD1; j_gene: TRBJ2-3; CDR3aa: CAINYPTGTGGADTQYF; CDR3nt: TGTGCCATTAACTACCCGACCGGGACAGGGGGTGCAGATACGCAGTATTTT
abundance: NA; v_gene: TRBV27; d_gene: TRBD1; j_gene: TRBJ2-7; CDR3aa: CASSIRDWDRGSYEQYF; CDR3nt: TGTGCCAGCAGTATCCGCGACTGGGACAGGGGGTCGTACGAGCAGTACTTC
abundance: many; v_gene: TRBV6-1; d_gene: NA; j_gene: TRBJ1-4; CDR3aa: CASSPWTNLDEKLFF; CDR3nt: TGTGCCAGCAGTCCCTGGACAAATCTTGATGAAAAACTGTTTTTT
abundance: many; v_gene: TRBV5-5; d_gene: NA; j_gene: TRBJ1-2; CDR3aa: CASSLEGQKNYGYTF; CDR3nt: TGTGCCAGCAGCTTGGAGGGGCAGAAGAACTATGGCTACACCTTC